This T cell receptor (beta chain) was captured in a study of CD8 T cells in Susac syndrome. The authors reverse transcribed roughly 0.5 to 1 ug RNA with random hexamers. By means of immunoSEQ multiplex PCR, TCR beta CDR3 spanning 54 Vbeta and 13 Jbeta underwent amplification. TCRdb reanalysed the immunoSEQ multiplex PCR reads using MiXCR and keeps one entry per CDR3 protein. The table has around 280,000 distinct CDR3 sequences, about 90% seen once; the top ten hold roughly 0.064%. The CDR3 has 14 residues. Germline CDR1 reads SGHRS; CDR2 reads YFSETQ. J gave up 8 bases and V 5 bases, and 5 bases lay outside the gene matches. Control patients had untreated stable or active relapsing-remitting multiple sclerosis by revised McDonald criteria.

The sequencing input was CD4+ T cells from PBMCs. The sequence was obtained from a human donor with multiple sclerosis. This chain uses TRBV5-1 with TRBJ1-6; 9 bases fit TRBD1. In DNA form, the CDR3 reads TGCGCCAGCAGACCGGGACAGGGAGATTCACCCCTCCACTTT. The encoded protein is CASRPGQGDSPLHF.